This TCR beta chain was captured in a study of blood T cells in healthy people across ages. A sample-barcoded 5' primer and a J-beta primer mix were used in a second PCR of about 7 to 12 cycles. Each cDNA molecule was tagged by a template-switch adaptor that had 12 random nucleotides. The study obtained at least 2.5 million CDR3-containing paired-end reads from every sample. A single record per CDR3 protein comes from TCRdb applying MiXCR to the 5' RACE reads. The repertoire has about 640,000 distinct CDR3 sequences, about 30% of them found once; the top ten carry about 15%. Per-sample PBMC isolation yielded at least 6.5 million cells. Samples each had at least 5.5 micrograms of total RNA extracted. Germline-derived CDR1 and CDR2 are GTSNPN and SVGIG (reference sequence). V lost 3 bases, J lost 0 bases, and 8 bases lay in between. This CDR3 has 13 residues.

The receptor's source is a woman over 75 in good health. This chain joins TRBV30 and TRBJ1-1; the D is unclear. The sequenced material came from blood. CDR3 coding DNA: TGTGCCTGGAGATACAGCATGAACACTGAAGCTTTCTTT. It translates to CAWRYSMNTEAFF.